These 14 T cell receptor beta chains came from one sample sequenced in a study of cytomegalovirus exposure and HLA in healthy donors. The study ran its PCR with 60 Vbeta and 13 Jbeta primers. Clones were read by immunoSEQ multiplex PCR, and TCRdb kept only the in-frame ones, dropping some. Seen here are 150,000 to 200,000 clones, approximately 81% observed once, and the top ten hold around 0.96%. The sequenced sample was PBMCs. The receptors shown here come from a man under 40 in good health and CMV-seronegative.

This chain joins TRBV11-2 and TRBJ2-5; D might be TRBD1 (6 bases). Trimming stripped 0 bases from V and 0 bases from J, with 8 bases between. The CDR3 contains 15 residues. In germline, CDR1 is SGHAT, CDR2 FQNNGV. As DNA, the CDR3 is TGTGCCAGCAGCTTAGAGGGGGCGTACCAAGAGACCCAGTACTTC. As protein: CASSLEGAYQETQYF.

This clone was seen only once. The chain has TRBV6-4 and TRBJ1-2; 10 bases align to TRBD1. Losses at the gene ends were 5 bases for V and 3 bases for J; bases not matched to a gene: 6. Germline lookup yields CDR1 MRHNA and CDR2 SNTAGT. The CDR3 has 15 amino acids. CDR3 region: CASSSGTGAYYGYTF. The CDR3 region has the DNA TGTGCCAGCAGTTCCGGGACAGGGGCCTACTATGGCTACACCTTC.

This clone was counted between two and nine times. CDR3 nucleotides: TGTGCCGGCTACAGGTCAACTAATGAAAAACTGTTTTTT. This gives the protein CAGYRSTNEKLFF. The V and J genes are TRBV30 and TRBJ1-4, with D perhaps TRBD1 (5 bases). The CDR3 has 13 residues. Germline V lookup: CDR1 GTSNPN, CDR2 SVGIG (reference sequence). V shed 8 bases and J shed 0 bases, with 10 bases lying between them.

This clone appeared a few times. The chain has TRBV18 and TRBJ2-5, with D perhaps TRBD1 (8 bases). V lost 0 bases, J lost 5 bases, and 13 bases lay in between. Per germline, CDR1 KGHSH and CDR2 LQKENI. The CDR3 has 15 amino acids. Here the CDR3 reads CASSPPGQGGETQYF. CDR3 bases: TGTGCCAGCTCACCACCAGGACAGGGAGGGGAGACCCAGTACTTC.

This clone occurred once. The CDR3 is CASNSGGDEQFF. In nucleotides, the CDR3 is TGTGCCAGCAACTCAGGGGGCGATGAGCAGTTCTTC. The chain carries TRBV5-4 and TRBJ2-1; 8 bases are a match to TRBD1. Germline CDR1 is SGHNT and CDR2 is YYREEE (reference sequence). The CDR3 loop spans 12 amino acids. V was clipped by 6 bases and J by 8 bases; unmatched bases: 4.

This chain links TRBV6-1 with TRBJ1-4; 8 positions agree with TRBD1. Trimming took 5 bases from V and 5 from J; bases not matched to a gene: 4. The CDR3 consists of 14 residues. CDR1 and CDR2 (germline): MNHNS, SASEGT. CDR3 coding DNA: TGTGCCAGCAGTCCCCGGACAGGGAATGAAAAACTGTTTTTT. Translating it yields CASSPRTGNEKLFF.

This clone was observed a single time. The chain carries TRBV4-1 and TRBJ1-2; D might be TRBD1 (6 bases). The germline V and J ends were trimmed by 0 bases and 4 bases, with 15 bases remaining between them. The CDR3 spans 16 residues. CDR1 MGHRA and CDR2 YSYEKL come from the germline V gene. The CDR3 here is CASSQDPGETSYGYTF. CDR3 DNA: TGCGCCAGCAGCCAAGATCCAGGGGAGACCTCCTATGGCTACACCTTC.

The gene calls are TRBV5-1 and TRBJ2-7; D unresolved. The germline V and J ends were trimmed by 3 bases and 6 bases, with 19 bases remaining between them. Germline V lookup: CDR1 SGHRS, CDR2 YFSETQ. The CDR3 extends over 15 amino acids. Here the CDR3 DNA reads TGCGCCAGCAGCTCTCGGGTCCCCGGTTTGGGCGAGCAGTACTTC. This translates into CASSSRVPGLGEQYF.

The rearrangement links TRBV7-3 to TRBJ2-5; 8 positions match TRBD1. The V gene's germline CDR1 is SGHTA and CDR2 FQGTGA. The CDR3 has 14 amino acids. The ends lost 4 bases at V and 5 bases at J; junction bases unmatched: 6. In DNA, the CDR3 is TGTGCCAGCAGCTCAGGACAGGGCGCGGAGACCCAGTACTTC. It yields the protein CASSSGQGAETQYF.

The rearrangement joins TRBV5-4 to TRBJ2-5; TRBD2 matches at 13 bases. Germline values: CDR1 SGHNT, CDR2 YYREEE (reference sequence). Losses at the gene ends were 3 bases for V and 5 bases for J; bases not matched to a gene: 10. This CDR3 comprises 17 residues. Here the CDR3 reads CASSSSRTSGGVETQYF. The CDR3 bases are TGTGCCAGCAGCTCATCTCGGACTAGCGGGGGTGTGGAGACCCAGTACTTC.

The genes are TRBV25-1 and TRBJ2-2; 9 bases fit TRBD1. The CDR3 loop spans 14 amino acids. Germline V lookup: CDR1 MGHDK, CDR2 SYGVNS. J was trimmed by 3 bases and V by 6 bases; bases with no gene match: 2. The CDR3 region has the DNA TGTGCCAGCAGCCGGGACAGGGACACCGGGGAGCTGTTTTTT. Protein sequence: CASSRDRDTGELFF.

The chain recombines TRBV21-1 with TRBJ2-7; the table names TRBD1, a call not compared with the DNA. TRBV21-1 corresponds to a pseudogene. CDR3 length: 18 amino acids. The CDR3 here is CASSKAITTGGTPYEQYF. The CDR3 DNA reads as TGTGCCAGCAGCAAAGCAATCACGACAGGGGGCACCCCCTACGAGCAGTACTTC.

V gene TRBV11-2 combines with J gene TRBJ2-5; the D is unclear. Trimming stripped 0 bases from V and 5 bases from J, with 10 bases between. Looked up from germline, CDR1 is SGHAT and CDR2 is FQNNGV. The CDR3 totals 14 residues. CDR3 sequence reads: CASSLDLATETQYF. CDR3 nucleotides: TGTGCCAGCAGCTTAGATCTTGCTACTGAGACCCAGTACTTC.

The chain employs TRBV5-1 and TRBJ2-7; 10 bases line up with TRBD1. CDR3 length: 16 residues. In germline, CDR1 is SGHRS, CDR2 YFSETQ. V trimming: 4 bases; J trimming: 2 bases; junction bases outside the gene matches: 9. The CDR3 is CASSPGQGGSTYEQYF. The CDR3 bases are TGCGCCAGCAGCCCCGGACAGGGGGGCTCTACCTACGAGCAGTACTTC. The entire variable domain, with the rest obtained from reference TRBV5-1 and TRBJ2-7, is as follows: KAGVTQTPRYLIKTRGQQVTLSCSPISGHRSVSWYQQTPGQGLQFLFEYFSETQRNKGNFPGRFSGRQFSNSRSEMNVSTLELGDSALYLCASSPGQGGSTYEQYFGPGTRLTVT.